This T cell receptor beta chain was captured in a study of blood T cell repertoires in COVID-19. Seattle patient enrollment occurred during active infection, with longitudinal follow-up thereafter. In the original workflow: For nucleated cells, counts were estimated from reference gene primer amplification. The data were produced by immunoSEQ multiplex PCR, yet TCRdb's version contains in-frame clones alone and is incomplete. The V and J calls and the clone size are those of that table, but D and trimming were determined from the DNA. This repertoire shows around 270,000 clones, around 84% found once; its top ten account for roughly 4.9%. This CDR3 is 16 amino acids long. V dropped 1 base and J dropped 5; count of bases not matched to a gene: 10. Germline-derived CDR1 and CDR2 are SGHDN and FVKESK.

Sequencing was carried out using peripheral blood. This chain connects TRBV14 to TRBJ2-5; 7 positions match TRBD2. The source is an older woman with COVID-19, enrolled during active disease. The chain's CDR3 is CASSQVLGGLWETQYF. CDR3 in DNA: TGTGCCAGCAGCCAAGTACTGGGAGGGCTTTGGGAGACCCAGTACTTC.